Below, 2 T cell receptor beta chains from the same sample are listed, as sequenced in a study of blood T cell repertoires in COVID-19. Data came from immunoSEQ multiplex PCR; TCRdb stores just in-frame clones and leaves some out. The table shows roughly 100,000 clones, with around 87% occurring only once. Sequences were obtained from peripheral blood. These receptors were taken from a man between 45 and 60 years old with active or convalescent COVID-19.

V is TRBV29-1 and J is TRBJ2-7; 7 nucleotides agree with TRBD1. This CDR3 has 12 residues. The trim removed 7 bases at V and 4 bases at J, leaving 7 bases unmatched. Germline V gives CDR1 SQVTM, CDR2 ANQGSEA. The CDR3 is CSARDSSYEQYF. As DNA, the CDR3 is TGCAGCGCCCGGGACAGTTCGTACGAGCAGTACTTC.

This rearrangement joins TRBV30 to TRBJ1-2; 8 nucleotides line up with TRBD1. The V gene end was trimmed by 1 base and the J gene end by 4 bases; junction bases not matched to a gene: 5. The CDR3 has 14 amino acids. CDR1 and CDR2 (germline): GTSNPN, SVGIG (reference sequence). The CDR3, as DNA: TGTGCCTGGAGTGGGACAGGGAGAGGCTATGGCTACACCTTC. This codes for CAWSGTGRGYGYTF.